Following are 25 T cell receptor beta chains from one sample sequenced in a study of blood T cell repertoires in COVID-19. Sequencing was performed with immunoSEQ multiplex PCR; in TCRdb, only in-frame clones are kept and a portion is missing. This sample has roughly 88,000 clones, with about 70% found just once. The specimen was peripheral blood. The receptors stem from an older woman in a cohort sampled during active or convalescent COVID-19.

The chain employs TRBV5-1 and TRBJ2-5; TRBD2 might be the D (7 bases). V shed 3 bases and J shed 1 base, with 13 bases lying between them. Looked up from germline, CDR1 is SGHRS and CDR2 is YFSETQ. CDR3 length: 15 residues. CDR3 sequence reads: CASSSGGRLQETQYF. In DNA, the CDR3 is TGCGCCAGCAGCTCCGGGGGGCGCCTCCAAGAGACCCAGTACTTC.

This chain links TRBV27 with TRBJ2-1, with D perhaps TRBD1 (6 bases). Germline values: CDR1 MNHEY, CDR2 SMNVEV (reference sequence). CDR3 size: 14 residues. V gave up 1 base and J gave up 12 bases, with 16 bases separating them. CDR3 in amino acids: CASSLWDTRQTQFF. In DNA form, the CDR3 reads TGTGCCAGCAGTTTATGGGACACACGGCAAACGCAGTTCTTC.

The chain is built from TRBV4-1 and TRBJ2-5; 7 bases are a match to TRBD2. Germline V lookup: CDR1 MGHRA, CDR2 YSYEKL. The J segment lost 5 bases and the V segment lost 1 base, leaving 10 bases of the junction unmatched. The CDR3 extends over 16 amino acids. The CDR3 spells CASSQVDLAVRETQYF. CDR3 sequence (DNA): TGCGCCAGCAGCCAAGTAGACCTAGCGGTTCGGGAGACCCAGTACTTC.

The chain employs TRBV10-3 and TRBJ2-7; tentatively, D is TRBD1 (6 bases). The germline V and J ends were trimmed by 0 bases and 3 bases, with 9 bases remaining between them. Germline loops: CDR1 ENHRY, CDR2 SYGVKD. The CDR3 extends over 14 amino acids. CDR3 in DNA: TGTGCCATCAGTGAGTCGATACAGGGCTACGAGCAGTACTTC. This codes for CAISESIQGYEQYF.

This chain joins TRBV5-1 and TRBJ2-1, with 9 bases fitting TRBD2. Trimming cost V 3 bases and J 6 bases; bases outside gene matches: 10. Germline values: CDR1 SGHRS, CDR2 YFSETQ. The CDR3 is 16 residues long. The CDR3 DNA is TGCGCCAGCAGCTCCAATCGGCGGGGGGGGAGCAATGAGCAGTTCTTC. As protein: CASSSNRRGGSNEQFF.

CDR3 loop: CASSLMGQGSNEQFF. The CDR3 DNA sequence: TGTGCCAGCAGCTTGATGGGACAGGGGAGTAATGAGCAGTTCTTC. The rearrangement links TRBV5-6 to TRBJ2-1; 10 nucleotides agree with TRBD1. The CDR3 is 15 residues long. V lost 1 base and J lost 7; bases outside the gene matches: 5. Germline CDR1 SGHDT, CDR2 YYEEEE.

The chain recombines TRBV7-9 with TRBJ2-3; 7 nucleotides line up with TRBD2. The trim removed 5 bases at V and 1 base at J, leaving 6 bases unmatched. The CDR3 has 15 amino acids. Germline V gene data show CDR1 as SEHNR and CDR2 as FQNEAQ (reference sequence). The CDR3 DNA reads TGTGCCAGCAGCGCTAGACTAGCTGGCACAGATACGCAGTATTTT. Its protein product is CASSARLAGTDTQYF. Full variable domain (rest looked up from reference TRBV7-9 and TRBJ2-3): DTGVSQNPRHKITKRGQNVTFRCDPISEHNRLYWYRQTLGQGPEFLTYFQNEAQLEKSRLLSDRFSAERPKGSFSTLEIQRTEQGDSAMYLCASSARLAGTDTQYFGPGTRLTVL.

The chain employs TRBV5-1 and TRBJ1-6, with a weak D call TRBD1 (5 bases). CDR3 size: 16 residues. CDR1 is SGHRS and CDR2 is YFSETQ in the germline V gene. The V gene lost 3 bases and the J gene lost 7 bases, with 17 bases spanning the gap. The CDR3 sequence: CASSYTGQQENSPLHF. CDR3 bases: TGCGCCAGCAGCTATACCGGACAACAGGAGAATTCACCCCTCCACTTT.

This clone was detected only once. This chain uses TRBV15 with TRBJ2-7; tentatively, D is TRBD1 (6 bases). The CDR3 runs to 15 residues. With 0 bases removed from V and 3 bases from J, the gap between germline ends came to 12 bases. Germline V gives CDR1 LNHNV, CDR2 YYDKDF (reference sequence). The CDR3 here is CATSRELQGLYEQYF. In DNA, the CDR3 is TGTGCCACCAGCAGAGAGTTGCAGGGGCTCTACGAGCAGTACTTC.

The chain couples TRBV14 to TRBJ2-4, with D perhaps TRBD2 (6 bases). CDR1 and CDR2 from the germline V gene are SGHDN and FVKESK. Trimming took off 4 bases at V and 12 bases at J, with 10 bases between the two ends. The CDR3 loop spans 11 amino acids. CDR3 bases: TGTGCCAGCAGCCCCGGGGGTACTCAGTACTTC. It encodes CASSPGGTQYF.

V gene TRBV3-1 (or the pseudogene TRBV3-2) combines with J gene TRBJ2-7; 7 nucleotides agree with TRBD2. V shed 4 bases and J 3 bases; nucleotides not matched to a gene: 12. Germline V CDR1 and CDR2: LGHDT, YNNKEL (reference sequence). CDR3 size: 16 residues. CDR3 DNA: TGTGCCAGCAGCCGAAAGCGGGTCTGGGAGGGCTACGAGCAGTACTTC. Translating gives CASSRKRVWEGYEQYF.

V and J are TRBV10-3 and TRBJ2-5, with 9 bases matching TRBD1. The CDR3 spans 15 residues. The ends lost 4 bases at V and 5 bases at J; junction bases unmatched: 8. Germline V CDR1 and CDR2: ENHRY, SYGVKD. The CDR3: CAISVVTGGGETQYF. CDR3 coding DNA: TGTGCCATCAGTGTGGTGACAGGGGGTGGTGAGACCCAGTACTTC.

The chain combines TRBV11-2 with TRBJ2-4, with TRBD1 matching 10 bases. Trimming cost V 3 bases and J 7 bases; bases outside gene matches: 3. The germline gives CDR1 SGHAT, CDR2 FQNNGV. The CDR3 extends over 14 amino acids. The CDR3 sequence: CASSFDRGLNIQYF. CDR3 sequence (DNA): TGTGCCAGCAGCTTCGACAGGGGGCTCAACATTCAGTACTTC. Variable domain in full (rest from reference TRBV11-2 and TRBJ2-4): EAGVAQSPRYKIIEKRQSVAFWCNPISGHATLYWYQQILGQGPKLLIQFQNNGVVDDSQLPKDRFSAERLKGVDSTLKIQPAKLEDSAVYLCASSFDRGLNIQYFGAGTRLSVL.

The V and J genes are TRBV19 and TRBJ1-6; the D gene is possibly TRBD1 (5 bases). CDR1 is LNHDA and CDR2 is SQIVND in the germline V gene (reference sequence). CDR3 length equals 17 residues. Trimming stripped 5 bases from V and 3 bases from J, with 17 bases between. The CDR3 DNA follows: TGTGCCAGTAGTCCAGGACACCCCGGGGGCTATAATTCACCCCTCCACTTT. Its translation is CASSPGHPGGYNSPLHF.

CDR3 sequence: CASSSTQVSYNSPLHF. For the CDR3, the DNA is TGTGCCAGCAGTTCCACACAGGTCTCCTATAATTCACCCCTCCACTTT. The rearrangement links TRBV28 to TRBJ1-6, with D tentatively TRBD1 (5 bases). The CDR3 consists of 16 residues. Germline CDR1 and CDR2: MDHEN and SYDVKM. V was shortened by 4 bases and J by 0 bases, with 10 bases between the two germline ends. The full variable domain, rest sourced from reference TRBV28 and TRBJ1-6, is DVKVTQSSRYLVKRTGEKVFLECVQDMDHENMFWYRQDPGLGLRLIYFSYDVKMKEKGDIPEGYSVSREKKERFSLILESASTNQTSMYLCASSSTQVSYNSPLHFGNGTRLTVT.

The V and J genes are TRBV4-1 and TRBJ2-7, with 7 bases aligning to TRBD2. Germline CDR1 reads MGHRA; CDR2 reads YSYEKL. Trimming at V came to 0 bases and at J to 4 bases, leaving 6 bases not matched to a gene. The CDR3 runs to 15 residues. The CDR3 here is CASSQESREAYEQYF. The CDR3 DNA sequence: TGCGCCAGCAGCCAAGAAAGCCGGGAGGCGTACGAGCAGTACTTC.

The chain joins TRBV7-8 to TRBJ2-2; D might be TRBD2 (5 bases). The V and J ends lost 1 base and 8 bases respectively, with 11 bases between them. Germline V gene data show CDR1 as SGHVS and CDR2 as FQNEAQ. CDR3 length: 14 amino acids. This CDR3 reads CASSLVASRGELFF. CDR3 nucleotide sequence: TGTGCCAGCAGCTTAGTGGCTAGCCGGGGGGAGCTGTTTTTT. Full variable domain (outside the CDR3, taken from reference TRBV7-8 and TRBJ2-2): GAGVSQSPRYKVAKRGQDVALRCDPISGHVSLFWYQQALGQGPEFLTYFQNEAQLDKSGLPSDRFFAERPEGSVSTLKIQRTQQEDSAVYLCASSLVASRGELFFGEGSRLTVL.

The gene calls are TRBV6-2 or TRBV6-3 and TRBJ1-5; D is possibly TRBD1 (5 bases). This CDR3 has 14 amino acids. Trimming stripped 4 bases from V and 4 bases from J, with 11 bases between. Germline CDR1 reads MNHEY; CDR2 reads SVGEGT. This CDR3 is CASSSTSGNQPQHF. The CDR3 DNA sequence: TGTGCCAGCAGTTCGACGTCAGGGAATCAGCCCCAGCATTTT.

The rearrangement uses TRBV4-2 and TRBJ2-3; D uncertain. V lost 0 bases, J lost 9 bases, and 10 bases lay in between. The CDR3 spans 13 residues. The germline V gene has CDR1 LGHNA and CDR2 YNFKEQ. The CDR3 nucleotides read TGTGCCAGCAGCCAAGATACGGCAGGAACGCAGTATTTT. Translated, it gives CASSQDTAGTQYF.

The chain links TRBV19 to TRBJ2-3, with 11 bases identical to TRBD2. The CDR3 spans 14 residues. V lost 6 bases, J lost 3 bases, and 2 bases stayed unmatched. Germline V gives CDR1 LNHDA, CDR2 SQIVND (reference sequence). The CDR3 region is CASRLAGGTDTQYF. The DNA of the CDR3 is TGTGCCAGTAGGCTAGCGGGGGGAACAGATACGCAGTATTTT.

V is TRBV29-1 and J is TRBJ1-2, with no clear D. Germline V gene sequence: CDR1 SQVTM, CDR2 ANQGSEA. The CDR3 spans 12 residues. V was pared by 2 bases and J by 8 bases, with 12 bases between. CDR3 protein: CSVEWAQLGYTF. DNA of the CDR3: TGCAGCGTTGAATGGGCCCAACTGGGCTACACCTTC.

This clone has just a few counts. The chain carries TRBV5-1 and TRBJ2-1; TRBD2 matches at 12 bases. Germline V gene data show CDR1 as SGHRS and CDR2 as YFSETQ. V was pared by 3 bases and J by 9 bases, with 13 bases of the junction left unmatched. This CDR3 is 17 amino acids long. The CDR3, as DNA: TGCGCCAGCAGCTCCCCTAAGACTAGCGGGGGAGGGATTGAGCAGTTCTTC. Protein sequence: CASSSPKTSGGGIEQFF.

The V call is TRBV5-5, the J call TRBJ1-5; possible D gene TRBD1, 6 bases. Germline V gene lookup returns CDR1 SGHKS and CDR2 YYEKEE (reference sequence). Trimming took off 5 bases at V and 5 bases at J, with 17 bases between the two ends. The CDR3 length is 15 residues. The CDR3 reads CASRRTGSRDQPQHF. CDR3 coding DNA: TGTGCCAGCAGAAGAACAGGGAGCCGAGATCAGCCCCAGCATTTT.

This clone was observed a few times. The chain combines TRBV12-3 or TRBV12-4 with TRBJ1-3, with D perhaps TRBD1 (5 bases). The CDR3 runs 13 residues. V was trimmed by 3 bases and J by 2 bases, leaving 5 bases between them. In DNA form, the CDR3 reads TGTGCCAGCAGTTTCAGGGCTGGAAACACCATATATTTT. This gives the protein CASSFRAGNTIYF.

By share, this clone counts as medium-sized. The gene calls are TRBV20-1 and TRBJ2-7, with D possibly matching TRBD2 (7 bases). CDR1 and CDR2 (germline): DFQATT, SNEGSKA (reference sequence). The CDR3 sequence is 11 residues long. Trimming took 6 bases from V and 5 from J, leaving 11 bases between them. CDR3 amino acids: CSAGGLNEQYF. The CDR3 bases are TGCAGTGCCGGGGGGCTCAACGAGCAGTACTTC.